This is a list of T cell receptor beta chains from one sample in a study of blood T cells in healthy people across ages. In TCRdb, the 5' RACE reads were re-called with MiXCR into one record per CDR3 protein. The sample holds 600,000 to 1,000,000 distinct CDR3 sequences, 55% to 75% seen once. Sequencing input: blood. These receptors all come from a man aged 30-40 years in good health. Each CDR3 is given with its conserved first and last residue. The order of the fields is clone size, V gene, D gene, J gene, CDR3 DNA, CDR3 protein. The D gene is left open where the match is weak. Part of the rows lack a size; the others show once, few, many or a class for expanded clones.

>once|TRBV6-5|NA|TRBJ1-6
TGTGCCAGCAGTTACTCGAGCAGGGGATGGTCACCCCTCCACTTT
CASSYSSRGWSPLHF
>NA|TRBV9|NA|TRBJ2-1
TGTGCCAGCAGTGGGGTGGCGGGCCATGAGCAGTTCTTC
CASSGVAGHEQFF
>NA|TRBV29-1|NA|TRBJ2-1
TGCAGCGTTGAAGAGCGCACTAGGGCGTATGAGCAGTTCTTC
CSVEERTRAYEQFF
>NA|TRBV13|NA|TRBJ2-7
TGTGCCAGCAGCTTGAGACCCTCCACCCGGGATAATCGTTCGGGGCAGTACTTC
CASSLRPSTRDNRSGQYF
>NA|TRBV28|NA|TRBJ1-6
TGTGCCTGTAATTGGGGTTCCTATAATTCACCCCTCCACTTT
CACNWGSYNSPLHF
>few|TRBV9|TRBD2|TRBJ2-5
TGTGCCAGCAGCGTGACTAGCGGGATCCAAGAGACCCAGTACTTC
CASSVTSGIQETQYF
>NA|TRBV25-1|TRBD2|TRBJ2-3
TGTGCCAGCAGTTTGCCTCGGGGGGGAGATACGCGGTATTTT
CASSLPRGGDTRYF
>NA|TRBV29-1|TRBD2|TRBJ2-3
TGCAGCGTCTCGTTCGGGGCGGGAGTTTCAGCAGATACGCAGTATTTT
CSVSFGAGVSADTQYF
>few|TRBV20-1|NA|TRBJ2-1
TGCAGTGCTAGAGTCCAGGACAATGAGCAGTTCTTC
CSARVQDNEQFF
>NA|TRBV7-4|NA|TRBJ2-3
TGTGCCAGCAGCTTCCGGGCCCGCACAGATACGCAGTATTTT
CASSFRARTDTQYF
>NA|TRBV28|NA|TRBJ2-5
TGTGCCACCGCAGAAGAGGGTGAGCAGTACTTC
CATAEEGEQYF
>few|TRBV6-2/TRBV6-3|TRBD1|TRBJ2-7
TGTGCCAGCAGAGGACAGGGGGCGTCATACGAGCAGTACTTC
CASRGQGASYEQYF
>NA|TRBV27|TRBD1|TRBJ1-5
TGTGCCAGCAGTTTTTCAGGGGGTTATCAGCCCCAGCATTTT
CASSFSGGYQPQHF
>few|TRBV7-2|NA|TRBJ1-2
TGTGCCAGCAGCTTAGGGCCAGGGCCTTATGGCTACACCTTC
CASSLGPGPYGYTF
>few|TRBV11-2|NA|TRBJ2-7
TGTGCCAGCAGCTCCTTGGTGGCTCCAGGCGAGCAGTACTTC
CASSSLVAPGEQYF